The clone carrying this T cell receptor beta chain showed up just once. V was clipped by 1 base and J by 0 bases, with 4 bases between them. The CDR3 length is 13 residues. The germline gives CDR1 SGHDT, CDR2 YYEEEE. The data originate from a study of T cell changes during pregnancy in multiple sclerosis. TCRdb's copy holds only in-frame clones and misses some; the assay was immunoSEQ multiplex PCR. Found here are about 69,000 clones, roughly 91% of them singletons; the top ten hold 1.4%. This sequence was found in a female donor with multiple sclerosis, enrolled in a pregnancy study. This chain joins TRBV5-6 and TRBJ1-1; D is unclear. The sequences come from peripheral blood, collected in the third trimester of pregnancy. The CDR3 DNA follows: TGTGCCAGCAGCTTGAGCGTGAACACTGAAGCTTTCTTT. Protein sequence: CASSLSVNTEAFF.